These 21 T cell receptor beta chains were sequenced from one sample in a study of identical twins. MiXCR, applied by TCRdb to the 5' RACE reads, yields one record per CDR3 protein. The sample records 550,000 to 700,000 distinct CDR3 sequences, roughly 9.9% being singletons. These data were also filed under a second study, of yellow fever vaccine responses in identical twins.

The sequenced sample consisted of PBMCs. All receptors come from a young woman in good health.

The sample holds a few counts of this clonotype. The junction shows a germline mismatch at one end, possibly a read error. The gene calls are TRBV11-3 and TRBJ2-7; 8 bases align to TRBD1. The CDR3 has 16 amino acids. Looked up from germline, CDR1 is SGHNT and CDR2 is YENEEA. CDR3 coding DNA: TGTGCCAGCAGCTTAGAGGACAGGGAAGCCTCCCACGAGCAGTACTTC. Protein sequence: CASSLEDREASHEQYF.

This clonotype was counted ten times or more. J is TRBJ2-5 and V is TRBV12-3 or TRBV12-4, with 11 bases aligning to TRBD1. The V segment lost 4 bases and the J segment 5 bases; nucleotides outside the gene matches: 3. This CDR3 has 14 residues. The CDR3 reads CASSSGTGGETQYF. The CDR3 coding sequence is TGTGCCAGCAGTTCCGGGACAGGGGGGGAGACCCAGTACTTC.

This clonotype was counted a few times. The CDR3 loop is CSARDMAVWGEQYF. In nucleotides, the CDR3 is TGCAGTGCTAGAGATATGGCCGTTTGGGGGGAGCAGTACTTC. The rearrangement joins TRBV20-1 to TRBJ2-7; the D gene could be TRBD1 or TRBD2 (5 bases each). Germline values: CDR1 DFQATT, CDR2 SNEGSKA (reference sequence). The CDR3 has 14 amino acids. V gave up 0 bases and J gave up 7 bases, with 16 bases separating them.

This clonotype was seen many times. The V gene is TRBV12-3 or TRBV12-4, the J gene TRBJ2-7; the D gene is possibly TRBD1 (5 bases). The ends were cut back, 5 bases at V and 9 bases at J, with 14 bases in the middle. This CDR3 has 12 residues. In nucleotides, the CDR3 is TGTGCCAGCAGTCCACCCTTTGGGGCGCAGTACTTC. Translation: CASSPPFGAQYF.

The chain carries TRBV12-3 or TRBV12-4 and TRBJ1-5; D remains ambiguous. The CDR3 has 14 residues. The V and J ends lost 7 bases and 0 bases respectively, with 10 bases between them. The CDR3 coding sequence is TGTGCCAGCATGCGGACGTATAGCAATCAGCCCCAGCATTTT. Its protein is CASMRTYSNQPQHF.

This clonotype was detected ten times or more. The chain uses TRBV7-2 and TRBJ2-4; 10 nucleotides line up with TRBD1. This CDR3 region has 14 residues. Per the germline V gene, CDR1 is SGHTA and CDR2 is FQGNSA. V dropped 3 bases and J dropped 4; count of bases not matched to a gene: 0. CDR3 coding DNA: TGTGCCAGCAGCTTGGGACAGGGGAAAAACATTCAGTACTTC. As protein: CASSLGQGKNIQYF. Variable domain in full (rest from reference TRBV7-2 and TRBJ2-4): GAGVSQSPSNKVTEKGKDVELRCDPISGHTALYWYRQSLGQGLEFLIYFQGNSAPDKSGLPSDRFSAERTGGSVSTLTIQRTQQEDSAVYLCASSLGQGKNIQYFGAGTRLSVL.

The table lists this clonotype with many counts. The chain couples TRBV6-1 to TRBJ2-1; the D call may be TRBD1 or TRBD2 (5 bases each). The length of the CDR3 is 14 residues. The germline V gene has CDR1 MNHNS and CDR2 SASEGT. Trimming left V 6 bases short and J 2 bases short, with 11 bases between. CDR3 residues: CASRGDGTYNEQFF. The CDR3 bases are TGTGCCAGCAGGGGGGACGGTACCTACAATGAGCAGTTCTTC.

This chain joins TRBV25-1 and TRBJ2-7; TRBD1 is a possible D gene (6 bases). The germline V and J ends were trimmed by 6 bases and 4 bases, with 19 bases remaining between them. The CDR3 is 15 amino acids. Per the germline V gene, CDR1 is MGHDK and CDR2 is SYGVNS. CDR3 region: CASRRGGGVGYEQYF. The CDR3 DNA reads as TGTGCCAGCAGGCGAGGGGGTGGAGTGGGGTACGAGCAGTACTTC.

In nucleotides, the CDR3 is TGCAGTGCTAGCCTCCCCCGGGGGGTTAATGAGCAGTTCTTC. This sequence encodes CSASLPRGVNEQFF. This sequence joins TRBV20-1 and TRBJ2-1; 7 positions match TRBD2. V dropped 3 bases and J dropped 7; count of bases not matched to a gene: 9. Germline loops: CDR1 DFQATT, CDR2 SNEGSKA (reference sequence). The CDR3 is 14 residues long.

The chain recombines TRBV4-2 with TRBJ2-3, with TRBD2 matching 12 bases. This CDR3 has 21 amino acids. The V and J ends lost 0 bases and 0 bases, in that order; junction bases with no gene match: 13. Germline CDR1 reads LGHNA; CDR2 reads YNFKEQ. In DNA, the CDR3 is TGTGCCAGCAGCCAAGATCCCCTACTGACTAGCGGGAGACCCAGCACAGATACGCAGTATTTT. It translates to CASSQDPLLTSGRPSTDTQYF.

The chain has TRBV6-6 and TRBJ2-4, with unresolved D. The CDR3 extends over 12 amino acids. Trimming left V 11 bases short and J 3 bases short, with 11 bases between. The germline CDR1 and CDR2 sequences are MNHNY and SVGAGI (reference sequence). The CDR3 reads CAASIGKNIQYF. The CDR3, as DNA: TGTGCCGCGAGTATCGGCAAAAACATTCAGTACTTC.

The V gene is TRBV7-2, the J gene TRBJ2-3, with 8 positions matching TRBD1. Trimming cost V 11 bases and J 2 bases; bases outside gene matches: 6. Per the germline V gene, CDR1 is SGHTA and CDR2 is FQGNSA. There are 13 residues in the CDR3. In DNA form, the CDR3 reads TGTGCCTGCAACAGGGGGGACACAGATACGCAGTATTTT. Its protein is CACNRGDTDTQYF.

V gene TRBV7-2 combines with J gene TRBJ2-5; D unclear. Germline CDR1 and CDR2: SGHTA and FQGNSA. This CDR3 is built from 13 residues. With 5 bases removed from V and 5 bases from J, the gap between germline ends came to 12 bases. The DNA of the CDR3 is TGTGCCAGCAGCCCCGCAGCCGGGGAGACCCAGTACTTC. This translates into CASSPAAGETQYF.

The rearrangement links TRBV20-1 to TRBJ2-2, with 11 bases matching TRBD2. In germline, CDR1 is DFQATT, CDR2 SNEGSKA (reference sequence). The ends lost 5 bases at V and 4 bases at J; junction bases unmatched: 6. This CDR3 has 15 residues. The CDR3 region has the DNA TGCAGTGCTCATACTAGCGGGAGAGGCACCGGGGAGCTGTTTTTT. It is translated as CSAHTSGRGTGELFF.

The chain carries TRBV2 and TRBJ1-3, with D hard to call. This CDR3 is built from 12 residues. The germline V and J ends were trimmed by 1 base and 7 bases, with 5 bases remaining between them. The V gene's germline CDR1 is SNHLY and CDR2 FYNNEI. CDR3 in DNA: TGTGCCAGCAGTGAAGTAGGGAACACCATATATTTT. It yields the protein CASSEVGNTIYF. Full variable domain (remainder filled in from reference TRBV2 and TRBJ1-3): EPEVTQTPSHQVTQMGQEVILRCVPISNHLYFYWYRQILGQKVEFLVSFYNNEISEKSEIFDDQFSVERPDGSNFTLKIRSTKLEDSAMYFCASSEVGNTIYFGEGSWLTVV.

CDR3 amino acids: CASSSGTGGDEQFF. The CDR3, as DNA: TGTGCCAGCAGCTCCGGGACAGGGGGCGATGAGCAGTTCTTC. V and J are TRBV7-2 and TRBJ2-1, with TRBD1 matching 12 bases. Trimming removed 4 bases from V and 8 bases from J; junction bases left unmatched: 3. Germline V gene data show CDR1 as SGHTA and CDR2 as FQGNSA. The CDR3 has 14 amino acids.

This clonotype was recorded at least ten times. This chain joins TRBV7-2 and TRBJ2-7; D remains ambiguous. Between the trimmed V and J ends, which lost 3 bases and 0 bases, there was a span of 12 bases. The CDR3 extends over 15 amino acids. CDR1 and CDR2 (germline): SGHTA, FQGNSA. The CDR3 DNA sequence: TGTGCCAGCAGCTTTAGTGGTACCAACTCCTACGAGCAGTACTTC. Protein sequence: CASSFSGTNSYEQYF.

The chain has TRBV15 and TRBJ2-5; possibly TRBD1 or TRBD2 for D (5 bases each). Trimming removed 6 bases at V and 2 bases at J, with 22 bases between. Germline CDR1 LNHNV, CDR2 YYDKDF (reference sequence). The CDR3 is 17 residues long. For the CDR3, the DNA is TGTGCCACCAGTTCACGAGGGGTCGGGGTCTTACAAGAGACCCAGTACTTC. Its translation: CATSSRGVGVLQETQYF.

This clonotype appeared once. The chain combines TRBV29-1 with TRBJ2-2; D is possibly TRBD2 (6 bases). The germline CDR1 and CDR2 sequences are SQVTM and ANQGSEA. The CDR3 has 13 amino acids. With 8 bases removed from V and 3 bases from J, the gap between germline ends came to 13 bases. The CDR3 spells CSTKGTDTGELFF. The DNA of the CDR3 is TGCAGCACAAAAGGGACTGACACCGGGGAGCTGTTTTTT.

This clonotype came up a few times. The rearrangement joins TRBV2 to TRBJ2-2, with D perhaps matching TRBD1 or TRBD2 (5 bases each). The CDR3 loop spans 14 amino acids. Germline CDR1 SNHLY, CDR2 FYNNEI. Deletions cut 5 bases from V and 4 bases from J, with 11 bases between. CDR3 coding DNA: TGTGCCAGCAGTTTTACCGGGGCCACCGGGGAGCTGTTTTTT. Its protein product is CASSFTGATGELFF.

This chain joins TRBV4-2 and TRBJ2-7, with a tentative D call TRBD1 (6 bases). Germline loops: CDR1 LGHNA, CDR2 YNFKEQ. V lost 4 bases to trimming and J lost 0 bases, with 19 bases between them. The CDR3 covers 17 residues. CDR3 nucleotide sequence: TGTGCCAGCAGCCCGGGACAAGTAAAAGATCCCTCCTACGAGCAGTACTTC. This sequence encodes CASSPGQVKDPSYEQYF.